What follows is one T cell receptor beta chain and its context. Its matching antigen is unknown. The read is 3 residues too short to cover the CDR3 end, so that end is filled in from the germline J gene. The source of the sample is a study of T cells in women clearing cervical HPV infection. Study-level points and caveats: Unknown T-cell numbers per sample may underlie the richness differences.

Clones were read by immunoSEQ multiplex PCR, and TCRdb kept only the in-frame ones, dropping some. In total, the table holds about 26,000 clones. V trimming: 4 bases; J trimming: 4 bases; junction bases outside the gene matches: 3. CDR1 is DFQATT, CDR2 SNEGSKA, per germline (reference sequence). The CDR3 contains 13 residues. The chain links TRBV20-1 to TRBJ2-1; 8 bases are a match to TRBD2. Source material: blood buffy coat. The TCR was taken from a woman between 18 and 70 years old with a cervical HPV16 infection that either progressed to CIN3+ or cleared (not recorded which). The DNA read from the CDR3 is TGCAGTGCTACCCGGGGGGGATACAATGAG. Its protein is CSATRGGYNE. The CDR3 reads in full as CSATRGGYNEQFF.